The 14 T cell receptor beta chains below come from one sample, sequenced in a study of shared clonotypes between healthy human individuals. Libraries were prepared by immunoSEQ multiplex PCR; TCRdb keeps only in-frame clonotypes and omits some of them. The data hold some 2.1 million clones, with about 95% observed a single time. The naive CD8 fraction comprised CD45RO-negative cells positively selected for CCR7 and excluded terminally differentiated effector memory CD45RA+ cells. The sample taken for sequencing was naive CD8+ T cells sorted from blood. All receptors come from a man in his late teens or twenties in good health.

The chain uses TRBV6-1 and TRBJ1-5; no firm D call. The CDR3 is 13 residues long. CDR1 and CDR2 from the germline V gene are MNHNS and SASEGT. V dropped 2 bases and J dropped 8 bases, with 10 bases sitting between them. CDR3 protein: CASSETFSEPQHF. DNA for the CDR3: TGTGCCAGCAGTGAAACGTTTTCTGAGCCCCAGCATTTT.

J is TRBJ1-4 and V is TRBV28; the D gene is possibly TRBD1 (5 bases). V lost 5 bases, J lost 8 bases, and 18 bases lay in between. CDR1 and CDR2 (germline): MDHEN, SYDVKM. The CDR3 runs 15 residues. The CDR3 region has the DNA TGTGCCAGCAGTCGACCTCCGGGGGTTCGCGAAAAACTGTTTTTT. Encoded protein: CASSRPPGVREKLFF.

This clone was seen a few times. The chain is built from TRBV27 and TRBJ1-6; possible D gene TRBD1, 5 bases. V was shortened by 5 bases and J by 10 bases, with 18 bases between the two germline ends. The CDR3 sequence is 15 residues long. Germline V gene sequence: CDR1 MNHEY, CDR2 SMNVEV (reference sequence). Here the CDR3 reads CASSPTQLGQSPLHF. The CDR3 DNA reads as TGTGCCAGCAGTCCGACACAACTCGGACAATCACCCCTCCACTTT.

The chain recombines TRBV30 with TRBJ2-7, with D perhaps matching TRBD1 or TRBD2 (5 bases each). Trimming stripped 5 bases from V and 7 bases from J, with 18 bases between. Germline V gene sequence: CDR1 GTSNPN, CDR2 SVGIG (reference sequence). The CDR3 length is 13 residues. The CDR3 sequence is CAWGAGGVGEQYF. Written as DNA, the CDR3 is TGTGCCTGGGGGGCTGGGGGAGTAGGAGAGCAGTACTTC.

This clone occurred once. The chain uses TRBV6-5 and TRBJ2-7, with D uncertain. Germline-derived CDR1 and CDR2 are MNHEY and SVGAGI. The CDR3 is made up of 13 amino acids. The V end was cut by 6 bases, the J end by 6 bases, with 15 bases between. CDR3 in DNA: TGTGCCAGCAGCCCTCACTTCAGACTCGAGCAGTACTTC. It is translated as CASSPHFRLEQYF.

The CDR3, as DNA: TGTGCCAGCAGCTTGCTTGTAGCGAGGGAGCAGTACTTC. Protein: CASSLLVAREQYF. The rearrangement uses TRBV5-6 and TRBJ2-5, with a tentative D call TRBD2 (5 bases). This CDR3 is 13 amino acids long. CDR1 SGHDT and CDR2 YYEEEE come from the germline V gene. The ends were cut back, 1 base at V and 11 bases at J, with 15 bases in the middle.

V is TRBV19 and J is TRBJ2-2, with D uncertain. The CDR3 has 16 residues. V lost 5 bases, J lost 1 base, and 14 bases lay in between. Germline lookup yields CDR1 LNHDA and CDR2 SQIVND (reference sequence). CDR3 region: CASSAVHELNTGELFF. Written as DNA, the CDR3 is TGTGCCAGTAGTGCCGTTCACGAGCTGAACACCGGGGAGCTGTTTTTT.

This rearrangement joins TRBV4-1 to TRBJ2-7; 8 bases are a match to TRBD1. V was pared by 6 bases and J by 1 base, with 5 bases of the junction left unmatched. The CDR3 is 14 amino acids. Germline-derived CDR1 and CDR2 are MGHRA and YSYEKL. The CDR3 protein is CASSIRQGSYEQYF. The CDR3 DNA reads TGCGCCAGCAGTATAAGACAGGGGTCCTACGAGCAGTACTTC.

The chain links TRBV19 to TRBJ2-2; D gene uncertain. Germline V lookup: CDR1 LNHDA, CDR2 SQIVND (reference sequence). The CDR3 sequence is 15 residues long. Trimming removed 2 bases from V and 3 bases from J, with 10 bases in between. The CDR3 sequence is CASSILGSDTGELFF. The CDR3 bases are TGTGCCAGTAGTATATTGGGGTCTGACACCGGGGAGCTGTTTTTT.

The V gene is TRBV29-1, the J gene TRBJ1-2, with 7 bases identical to TRBD1. The CDR3 loop spans 13 amino acids. Germline CDR1 reads SQVTM; CDR2 reads ANQGSEA. The V and J ends lost 5 bases and 1 base, in that order; junction bases with no gene match: 4. The CDR3 reads CSVSQGHNYGYTF. The CDR3, as DNA: TGCAGCGTTTCACAGGGGCATAACTATGGCTACACCTTC.

V is TRBV12-5 and J is TRBJ2-4, with unresolved D. V lost 5 bases to trimming and J lost 7 bases, with 12 bases between them. Germline V CDR1 and CDR2: LGHNT, FRNRAP. The CDR3 is made up of 13 amino acids. The CDR3 nucleotides are TGTGCTAGTGGTATTGACAAAACCAACATTCAGTACTTC. This encodes CASGIDKTNIQYF.

As regards this clone: Other DNA sequences in this specimen translate into the identical CDR3. The J gene is TRBJ1-5, the V gene TRBV5-1; D ambiguous. V shed 0 bases and J shed 2 bases, with 6 bases lying between them. CDR3 length: 14 residues. Germline lookup yields CDR1 SGHRS and CDR2 YFSETQ. In nucleotides, the CDR3 is TGCGCCAGCAGCTTGGACGGCGGCAATCAGCCCCAGCATTTT. It is translated as CASSLDGGNQPQHF. The full variable domain, its missing parts supplied by reference TRBV5-1 and TRBJ1-5, is KAGVTQTPRYLIKTRGQQVTLSCSPISGHRSVSWYQQTPGQGLQFLFEYFSETQRNKGNFPGRFSGRQFSNSRSEMNVSTLELGDSALYLCASSLDGGNQPQHFGDGTRLSIL.

The chain recombines TRBV6-5 with TRBJ1-1; D is unclear. In germline, CDR1 is MNHEY, CDR2 SVGAGI. The CDR3 length is 14 residues. The V end lost 2 bases, the J end lost 4 bases, and 11 bases lay between the germline ends. The CDR3, as DNA: TGTGCCAGCAGTTACGGGCGCGAGTCCACTGAAGCTTTCTTT. Protein product: CASSYGRESTEAFF.

This chain links TRBV4-1 with TRBJ2-7; tentatively, D is TRBD2 (5 bases). Germline values: CDR1 MGHRA, CDR2 YSYEKL. The ends were cut back, 1 base at V and 3 bases at J, with 13 bases in the middle. This CDR3 is built from 15 residues. CDR3 sequence reads: CASSQVYSRGYEQYF. In DNA form, the CDR3 reads TGCGCCAGCAGCCAAGTGTACTCCCGGGGCTACGAGCAGTACTTC.